The 7 T cell receptor beta chains listed next were all sequenced from one sample in a study of blood T cell repertoires in COVID-19 (dated by TCRdb to about 2020). The library was generated by the immunoSEQ multiplex PCR assay. TCRdb obtained this table from immuneACCESS and retained in-frame rearrangements with V and J assigned. These tables miss some clones; where compared with another copy, unresolved V genes account for less than half of the shortfall, and the remainder is unexplained. This sample lists hundreds of thousands of clones; 85% to 90% were detected once. Of the sample, 1.5% to 2% is held by the ten largest clones. The sequenced sample was PBMCs or T cells enriched from blood (not recorded which). The source is a man in his forties who had recovered from COVID-19.

V and J are TRBV2 and TRBJ2-6; D remains ambiguous. The CDR3 extends over 9 amino acids. V was pared by 10 bases and J by 9 bases, with 4 bases between. Germline CDR1 SNHLY, CDR2 FYNNEI. The CDR3 sequence is CATNNVLTF. For the CDR3, the DNA is TGTGCCACCAACAACGTCCTGACTTTC.

The gene calls are TRBV27 and TRBJ1-1, with D unclear. The CDR3 has 15 residues. The ends were cut back, 3 bases at V and 0 bases at J, with 11 bases in the middle. CDR1 MNHEY and CDR2 SMNVEV come from the germline V gene (reference sequence). The CDR3 region is CASSLRQPMNTEAFF. DNA of the CDR3: TGTGCCAGCAGTTTGAGGCAGCCCATGAACACTGAAGCTTTCTTT.

J is TRBJ2-3 and V is TRBV19, with TRBD2 matching 11 bases. The CDR3 covers 17 residues. Per the germline V gene, CDR1 is LNHDA and CDR2 is SQIVND (reference sequence). With V trimmed by 3 bases and J by 4 bases, 9 bases remained unmatched. CDR3 sequence (DNA): TGTGCCAGTAGTATCGGTAGCGGGAGGGCCGGGGCAGATACGCAGTATTTT. It yields the protein CASSIGSGRAGADTQYF. The full variable domain, rest sourced from reference TRBV19 and TRBJ2-3, is DGGITQSPKYLFRKEGQNVTLSCEQNLNHDAMYWYRQDPGQGLRLIYYSQIVNDFQKGDIAEGYSVSREKKESFPLTVTSAQKNPTAFYLCASSIGSGRAGADTQYFGPGTRLTVL.

The V and J genes are TRBV9 and TRBJ1-2, with 9 positions matching TRBD1. Unmatched junction bases numbered 11, after V lost 4 bases and J lost 7 bases. CDR1 and CDR2 from the germline V gene are SGDLS and YYNGEE. The CDR3 has 15 amino acids. The CDR3 nucleotides read TGTGCCAGCAGCAAAACCGGGACAGGGTACGGTGGCTACACCTTC. Encoded protein: CASSKTGTGYGGYTF.

The gene calls are TRBV9 and TRBJ1-4; 8 nucleotides align to TRBD1. Germline-derived CDR1 and CDR2 are SGDLS and YYNGEE. The CDR3 covers 15 residues. Germline trimming cut 2 bases from V and 8 bases from J; bases unmatched to any gene: 8. CDR3 amino acids: CASSVTQGAGEKLFF. CDR3 DNA sequence: TGTGCCAGCAGCGTTACGCAGGGGGCGGGAGAAAAACTGTTTTTT.

A single count supports this clone. V and J are TRBV19 and TRBJ2-5; D is perhaps TRBD1 (5 bases). Germline V gene sequence: CDR1 LNHDA, CDR2 SQIVND (reference sequence). This CDR3 has 15 amino acids. Trimming took 1 base from V and 6 from J, leaving 15 bases between them. CDR3 sequence (DNA): TGTGCCAGTAGTATAGGGGGCATAGCCCACCAGACCCAGTACTTC. Encoded protein: CASSIGGIAHQTQYF. Full variable domain (outside the CDR3, taken from reference TRBV19 and TRBJ2-5): DGGITQSPKYLFRKEGQNVTLSCEQNLNHDAMYWYRQDPGQGLRLIYYSQIVNDFQKGDIAEGYSVSREKKESFPLTVTSAQKNPTAFYLCASSIGGIAHQTQYFGPGTRLLVL.

This CDR3 reads CASGPRTGINTEAFF. CDR3 sequence (DNA): TGTGCCAGTGGTCCAAGGACAGGGATTAACACTGAAGCTTTCTTT. The genes are TRBV19 and TRBJ1-1, with 8 bases matching TRBD1. The CDR3 totals 15 residues. V lost 8 bases and J lost 2; bases outside the gene matches: 10. Germline V CDR1 and CDR2: LNHDA, SQIVND (reference sequence).